This T cell receptor (beta chain) was identified in a study of breast tumors, draining lymph nodes, adjacent tissues. One entry per CDR3 protein, called by TCRdb with MiXCR from the multiplex PCR reads. The sample contains roughly 100,000 distinct CDR3 sequences, roughly 29% of which appear only once. Breast cancer patients provided tissue from their axillary draining lymph nodes. The sample holds many counts of this clonotype. The antigen remains unidentified. Study-wide results and limits: Tumor T cell lymph node origin was a supported hypothesis, not proven. Luminal-like breast cancer showed significantly greater tumor-nontumor repertoire similarity than basal-like breast cancer did. Tumor repertoires ranked between lymph nodes and nontumor tissue in diversity, with V and J gene preferences. Most tumor T cells seemingly derive from lymph node, then expand in tumor.

Material: axillary lymph node tissue. The origin of this receptor is a female donor with breast cancer. Some clones in this sample may be carry-over from other donors' samples.

This chain's CDR3 is CASSSQTALSTDTQYF. CDR3 nucleotides: TGTGCCAGCAGCTCCCAGACAGCGCTTAGCACAGATACGCAGTATTTT. The rearrangement joins TRBV3-1 to TRBJ2-3; a weak D match, TRBD1 (5 bases). From germline, CDR1 is LGHDT and CDR2 YNNKEL (reference sequence). Trimming left V 5 bases short and J 0 bases short, with 15 bases between. The CDR3 contains 16 residues.